This T cell receptor (beta chain) was obtained from a study of cytomegalovirus exposure and HLA in healthy donors. Whole-study results and caveats: Presence/absence analyses supposed approximately even sequencing depth among donors. The study found most TCR sequences rare, yet found some public TCRs in many donors.

It was with 60 Vbeta and 13 Jbeta primers that the PCR ran. Assay: immunoSEQ multiplex PCR; the TCRdb copy retains only in-frame clones and omits some. Among about 150,000 clones listed, 60% to 85% were seen once. With regard to this clone: Its target is unknown.

The germline V gene encodes CDR1 LNHDA and CDR2 SQIVND (reference sequence). J was trimmed by 4 bases and V by 5 bases; bases with no gene match: 12. The CDR3 loop spans 16 amino acids. Sequenced: PBMCs. The chain is built from TRBV19 and TRBJ2-5; 8 bases agree with TRBD2. The source of this sequence is a woman between 35 and 50 years old in good health and CMV-seronegative. CDR3 in amino acids: CASSLNSGTGSETQYF. The CDR3 DNA follows: TGTGCCAGTAGTCTCAATAGCGGGACGGGATCAGAGACCCAGTACTTC.